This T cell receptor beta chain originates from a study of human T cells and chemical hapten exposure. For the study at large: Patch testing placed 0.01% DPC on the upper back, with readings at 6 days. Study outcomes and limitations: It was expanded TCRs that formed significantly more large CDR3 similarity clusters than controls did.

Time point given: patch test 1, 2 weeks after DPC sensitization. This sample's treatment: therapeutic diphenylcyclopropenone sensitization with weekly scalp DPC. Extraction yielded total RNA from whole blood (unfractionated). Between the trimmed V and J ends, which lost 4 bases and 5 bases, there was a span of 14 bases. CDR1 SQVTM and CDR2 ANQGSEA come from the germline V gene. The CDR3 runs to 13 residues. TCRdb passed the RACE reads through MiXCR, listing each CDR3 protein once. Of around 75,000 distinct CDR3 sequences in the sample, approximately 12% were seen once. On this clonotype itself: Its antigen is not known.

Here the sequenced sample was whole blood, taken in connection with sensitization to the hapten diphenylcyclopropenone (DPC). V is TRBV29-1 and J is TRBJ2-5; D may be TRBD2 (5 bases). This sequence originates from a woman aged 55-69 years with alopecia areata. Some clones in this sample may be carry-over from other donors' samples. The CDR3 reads CSVARGIGETQYF. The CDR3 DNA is TGCAGCGTTGCTCGAGGGATCGGGGAGACCCAGTACTTC.